This is a list of T cell receptor beta chains from one sample in a study of blood T cell repertoires in COVID-19. The repertoire was sequenced with immunoSEQ multiplex PCR; TCRdb's copy has only in-frame clones and lacks some. Of 300,000 to 450,000 clones in the sample, more than 70% were seen once. The sequenced sample consisted of PBMCs or T cells enriched from blood (not recorded which). The receptors shown here come from a young man who had recovered from COVID-19. Each CDR3 is given with its conserved first and last residue. D genes are given only for firm matches. The size of a clone is reported for some rows only, either as once, few or many, or as a class for expanded clones.

D gene	V gene	J gene	clone size	CDR3 DNA	CDR3 protein
TRBD1	TRBV2	TRBJ1-6	NA	TGTGCCAGCAGGGACAGGGGGCCGCGCGATTCACCCCTCCACTTT	CASRDRGPRDSPLHF
NA	TRBV11-2	TRBJ1-2	NA	TGTGCCAGCAGCTTAGACCGGGCTGATATGAGACTATCTCACCCTTATGGCTACACCTTC	CASSLDRADMRLSHPYGYTF
NA	TRBV2	TRBJ1-5	NA	TGTGCCAGCAGTGAAGAGGGGGTGAATCAGCCCCAGCATTTT	CASSEEGVNQPQHF
TRBD1	TRBV24-1	TRBJ2-5	NA	TGTGCCACCAGTGATCCAAGGACAGGAGGAGAGACCCAGTACTTC	CATSDPRTGGETQYF
TRBD1	TRBV10-3	TRBJ1-5	NA	TGTGCCATCAGTAGCGGACAGGAGGCCAATCAGCCCCAGCATTTT	CAISSGQEANQPQHF
TRBD1	TRBV6-5	TRBJ2-1	NA	TGTGCCAGCAGTTCCCCAGGGGGCGCCTACAATGAGCAGTTCTTC	CASSSPGGAYNEQFF
NA	TRBV5-4	TRBJ2-5	NA	TGTGCCAGCAGTTTTACTGCCGAAGAGACCCAGTACTTC	CASSFTAEETQYF
TRBD1	TRBV7-7	TRBJ2-7	NA	TGTGCTAGCAGTTTGGGACAGGGGGCGGGGTACGAGCAGTACTTC	CASSLGQGAGYEQYF
NA	TRBV4-1	TRBJ1-5	NA	TGCGCCAGCAGCCAAGATCCGATGGCGGGCCAGCCCCAGCATTTT	CASSQDPMAGQPQHF
TRBD1	TRBV3-1/TRBV3-2	TRBJ1-2	NA	TGTGCCAGCAGCCAAGAGGGGACAGGACTCTATGGCTACACCTTC	CASSQEGTGLYGYTF
NA	TRBV19	TRBJ1-1	NA	TGTGCCAGCATATACAGGGAAAGGATGAACACTGAAGCTTTCTTT	CASIYRERMNTEAFF
NA	TRBV4-1	TRBJ2-2	once	TGCGCCAGCAGCCAAGTCCCAACAGGGTCCGGGGAGCTGTTTTTT	CASSQVPTGSGELFF
NA	TRBV10-3	TRBJ2-7	once	TGTGCCATCAGAGATTCCGTGGGAGAGACCTACGAGCAGTACTTC	CAIRDSVGETYEQYF
NA	TRBV10-3	TRBJ2-7	NA	TGTGCCATCAGTGCTTCTCTCACGGGGGAGCAGTACTTC	CAISASLTGEQYF
TRBD1	TRBV18	TRBJ1-1	once	TGTGCCAGCTCACCACGACCCTGGGACAGGGTCGAGAACACTGAAGCTTTCTTT	CASSPRPWDRVENTEAFF
NA	TRBV5-1	TRBJ2-7	NA	TGCGCCAGCAGCGACTCGCGGGGAGTGTACGAGCAGTACTTC	CASSDSRGVYEQYF
NA	TRBV5-1	TRBJ2-3	NA	TGCGCCAGCAAAATGGGGCAGGGGGGTACAGATACGCAGTATTTT	CASKMGQGGTDTQYF
TRBD1	TRBV7-9	TRBJ2-1	once	TGTGCCAGCAGCTTAGAGCTTTGGGGGACAGGGGGCTACAATGAGCAGTTCTTC	CASSLELWGTGGYNEQFF